Listed below are T cell receptor beta chains from one sample, sequenced in a study of shared clonotypes between healthy human individuals. The repertoire was sequenced with immunoSEQ multiplex PCR; TCRdb's copy has only in-frame clones and lacks some. The sample has approximately 2.4 million clones, 90% to 96% seen once; the top ten hold approximately 0.13%. Specimen: naive CD4+ T cells sorted from blood. These receptors originate from a man younger than 35 in good health. The CDR3 runs from the conserved cysteine through the conserved F or W. A D gene is named only where the DNA matches it firmly. Only some rows state a clone size, as once, few, many or a class for expanded clones.

clone size,V gene,J gene,CDR3 length,D gene,CDR3 DNA,CDR3 protein
-,TRBV6-4,TRBJ2-1,15,TRBD2,TGTGCCAGCAGTGACTCAGGACTAGCGTACAATGAGCAGTTCTTC,CASSDSGLAYNEQFF
-,TRBV28,TRBJ1-2,15,-,TGTGCCAGCAGTTTAGCAGGGAAAAATAACTATGGCTACACCTTC,CASSLAGKNNYGYTF
-,TRBV7-3,TRBJ2-5,15,-,TGTGCCAGCAGCTTAAATCGCGGACCTCAAGAGACCCAGTACTTC,CASSLNRGPQETQYF
-,TRBV11-2,TRBJ1-2,13,-,TGTGCCAGCAGCTCTATTCGTCGGGACGGCTACACCTTC,CASSSIRRDGYTF
-,TRBV12-5,TRBJ2-7,14,TRBD1,TGTGCTAGTGGTTCGAACAGGGGCTCCTACGAGCAGTACTTC,CASGSNRGSYEQYF
-,TRBV28,TRBJ1-2,12,-,TGTGCCAGCATTGACCTAATAGGTGGCTACACCTTC,CASIDLIGGYTF
-,TRBV30,TRBJ1-1,14,TRBD1,TGTGCCTGGAGCGCGGACAGGGGGAACACTGAAGCTTTCTTT,CAWSADRGNTEAFF
-,TRBV19,TRBJ1-5,15,-,TGTGCCAGTAAACCGCTGGAGGAAAGCAATCAGCCCCAGCATTTT,CASKPLEESNQPQHF
-,TRBV19,TRBJ2-7,14,TRBD1,TGTGCCAGTAGTATACAGGGGGCTTCAGGCGAGCAGTACTTC,CASSIQGASGEQYF
-,TRBV6-5,TRBJ1-2,14,-,TGTGCCAGCAGTTACTCAAGAGAGGTCTATGGCTACACCTTC,CASSYSREVYGYTF
-,TRBV6-4,TRBJ2-3,14,-,TGTGCCAGCAGTGTTGGGGGATCCACAGATACGCAGTATTTT,CASSVGGSTDTQYF
-,TRBV2,TRBJ1-5,14,-,TGTGCCAGCAGTGACAGGTTATTCAATCAGCCCCAGCATTTT,CASSDRLFNQPQHF
-,TRBV28,TRBJ1-2,13,TRBD1,TGTGCCAGCAGGGGGACAGGGGCTTATGGCTACACCTTC,CASRGTGAYGYTF
-,TRBV5-1,TRBJ2-5,15,-,TGCGCCAGCAGCTTGGGAGGGAGTAAATCGGAGACCCAGTACTTC,CASSLGGSKSETQYF
-,TRBV2,TRBJ2-7,15,TRBD1,TGTGCCAGCACCGCCCTAAGGACAGGGAGCCACGAGCAGTACTTC,CASTALRTGSHEQYF
-,TRBV19,TRBJ2-7,14,-,TGTGCCAGTAGTATTGGTCAGGGACAATACGAGCAGTACTTC,CASSIGQGQYEQYF
-,TRBV18,TRBJ2-1,13,-,TGTGCCAGCTCACCTTCAAGACGGAATGAGCAGTTCTTC,CASSPSRRNEQFF
-,TRBV28,TRBJ2-7,15,TRBD2,TGTGCCAGCACCTCACTCGCGGGAGATATCTACGAGCAGTACTTC,CASTSLAGDIYEQYF
once,TRBV28,TRBJ1-4,15,-,TGTGCCAGCAGTCCCGCTCCAGGGGCCGATGAAAAACTGTTTTTT,CASSPAPGADEKLFF
-,TRBV19,TRBJ2-7,13,-,TGTGCCAGTAGTATTAAGGGCAGGGACGAGCAGTACTTC,CASSIKGRDEQYF
-,TRBV18,TRBJ2-7,15,TRBD2,TGTGCCAGCTCACCCGGACTAGCGGGCCTCTACGAGCAGTACTTC,CASSPGLAGLYEQYF
-,TRBV7-6,TRBJ2-7,13,-,TGTGCCAGCAGCTCGGGCGGCTCCTACGAGCAGTACTTC,CASSSGGSYEQYF
-,TRBV10-1,TRBJ2-3,13,-,TGCGCCAGCAGTGAGATTAGGACTTATACGCAGTATTTT,CASSEIRTYTQYF
-,TRBV7-9,TRBJ2-3,16,-,TGTGCCAGCAGCTTCCTAAGCGGTACTAGCACAGATACGCAGTATTTT,CASSFLSGTSTDTQYF
-,TRBV5-6,TRBJ1-6,15,-,TGTGCCAGCAGCACGGCGCAGCCATATAATTCACCCCTCCACTTT,CASSTAQPYNSPLHF
-,TRBV2,TRBJ1-6,20,TRBD1,TGTGCCAGCAGTCAACTCCCAAGACAGACAGGGGGCTTCATTAATTCACCCCTCCACTTT,CASSQLPRQTGGFINSPLHF
-,TRBV11-3,TRBJ2-2,15,-,TGTGCCAGCAGCTTAGGTACAGGGAGGACCGGGGAGCTGTTTTTT,CASSLGTGRTGELFF
-,TRBV6-1,TRBJ2-1,16,TRBD2,TGTGCCAGCAGTGCCGGGGGGAGCGGGAGGAACAATGAGCAGTTCTTC,CASSAGGSGRNNEQFF